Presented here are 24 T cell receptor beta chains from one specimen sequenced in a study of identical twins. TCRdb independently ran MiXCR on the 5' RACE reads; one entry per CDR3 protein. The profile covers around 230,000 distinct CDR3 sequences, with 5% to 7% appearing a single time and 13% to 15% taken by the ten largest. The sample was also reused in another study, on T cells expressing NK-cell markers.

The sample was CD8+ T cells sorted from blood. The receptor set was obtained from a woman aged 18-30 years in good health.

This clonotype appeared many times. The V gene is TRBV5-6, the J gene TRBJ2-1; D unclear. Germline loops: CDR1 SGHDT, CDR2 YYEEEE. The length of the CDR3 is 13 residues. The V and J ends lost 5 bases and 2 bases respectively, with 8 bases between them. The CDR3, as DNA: TGTGCCAGCAGTTTAGGGACCTACAATGAGCAGTTCTTC. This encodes CASSLGTYNEQFF.

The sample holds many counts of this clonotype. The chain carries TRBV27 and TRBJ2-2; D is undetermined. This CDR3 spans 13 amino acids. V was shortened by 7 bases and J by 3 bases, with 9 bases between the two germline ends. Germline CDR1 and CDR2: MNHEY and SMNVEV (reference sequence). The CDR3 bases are TGTGCCAGCACAGATCCAGACACCGGGGAGCTGTTTTTT. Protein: CASTDPDTGELFF.

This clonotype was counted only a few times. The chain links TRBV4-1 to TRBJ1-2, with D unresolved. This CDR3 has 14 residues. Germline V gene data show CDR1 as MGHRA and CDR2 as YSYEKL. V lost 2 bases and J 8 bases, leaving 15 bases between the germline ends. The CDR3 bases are TGCGCCAGCAGCCAATTAGGGTCCCAGGACGGCTACACCTTC. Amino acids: CASSQLGSQDGYTF.

In DNA, the CDR3 is TGTGCCTGGACTCCAGGGGCTGGAGATACGCAGTATTTT. Its protein product is CAWTPGAGDTQYF. V is TRBV30 and J is TRBJ2-3; TRBD1 might be the D (6 bases). Germline V CDR1 and CDR2: GTSNPN, SVGIG (reference sequence). CDR3 size: 13 residues. Trimming took 4 bases from V and 5 from J, leaving 13 bases between them.

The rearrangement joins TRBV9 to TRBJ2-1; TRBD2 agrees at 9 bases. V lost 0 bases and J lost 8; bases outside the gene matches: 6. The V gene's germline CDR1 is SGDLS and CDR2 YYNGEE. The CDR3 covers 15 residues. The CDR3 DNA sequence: TGTGCCAGCAGCGTAGCTGGGACTAGCATCTATGAGCAGTTCTTC. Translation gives CASSVAGTSIYEQFF.

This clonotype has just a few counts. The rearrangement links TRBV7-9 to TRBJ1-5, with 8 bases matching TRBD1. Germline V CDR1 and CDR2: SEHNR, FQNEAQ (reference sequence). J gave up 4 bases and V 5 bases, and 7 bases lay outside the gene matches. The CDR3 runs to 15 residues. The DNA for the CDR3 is TGTGCCAGCAGCATTTCGACAGGGGAAAATCAGCCCCAGCATTTT. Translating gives CASSISTGENQPQHF.

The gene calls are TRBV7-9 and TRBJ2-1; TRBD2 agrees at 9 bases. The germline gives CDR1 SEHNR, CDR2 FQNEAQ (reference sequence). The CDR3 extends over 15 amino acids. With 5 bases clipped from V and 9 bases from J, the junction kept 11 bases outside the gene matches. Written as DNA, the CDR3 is TGTGCCAGCAGCGAACGGGGCGGGGGGGTACCTGAGCAGTTCTTC. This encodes CASSERGGGVPEQFF.

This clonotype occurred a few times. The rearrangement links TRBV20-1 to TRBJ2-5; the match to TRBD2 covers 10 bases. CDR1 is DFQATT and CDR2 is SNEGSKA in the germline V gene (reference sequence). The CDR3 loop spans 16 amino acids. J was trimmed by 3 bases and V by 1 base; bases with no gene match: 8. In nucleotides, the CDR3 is TGCAGTGCTAGAGCCCAGGCTAGCGGGGGCAAAGAGACCCAGTACTTC. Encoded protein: CSARAQASGGKETQYF.

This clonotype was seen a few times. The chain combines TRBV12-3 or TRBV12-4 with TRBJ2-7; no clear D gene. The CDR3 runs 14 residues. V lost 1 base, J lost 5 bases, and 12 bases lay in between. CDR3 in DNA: TGTGCCAGCAGTTTAGTGGGCTCTCACGACGAGCAGTACTTC. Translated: CASSLVGSHDEQYF.

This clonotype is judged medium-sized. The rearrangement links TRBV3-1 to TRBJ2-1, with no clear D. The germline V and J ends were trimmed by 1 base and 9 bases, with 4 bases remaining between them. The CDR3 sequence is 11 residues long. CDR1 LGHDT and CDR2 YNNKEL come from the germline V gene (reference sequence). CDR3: CASSQGLEQFF. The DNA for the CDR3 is TGTGCCAGCAGCCAAGGCCTTGAGCAGTTCTTC.

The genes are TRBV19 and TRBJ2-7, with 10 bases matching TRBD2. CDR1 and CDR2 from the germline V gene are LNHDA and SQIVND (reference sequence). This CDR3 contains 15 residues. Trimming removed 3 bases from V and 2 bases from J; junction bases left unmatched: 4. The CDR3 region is CASSMVSGGPYEQYF. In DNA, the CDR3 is TGTGCCAGTAGTATGGTTAGCGGGGGGCCCTACGAGCAGTACTTC.

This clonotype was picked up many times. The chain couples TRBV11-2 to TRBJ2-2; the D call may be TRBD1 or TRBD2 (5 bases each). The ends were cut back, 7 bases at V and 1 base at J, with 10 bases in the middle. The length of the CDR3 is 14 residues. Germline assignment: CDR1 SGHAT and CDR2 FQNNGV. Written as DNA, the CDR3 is TGTGCCAGCATCCGGGACGGGAACACCGGGGAGCTGTTTTTT. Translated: CASIRDGNTGELFF.

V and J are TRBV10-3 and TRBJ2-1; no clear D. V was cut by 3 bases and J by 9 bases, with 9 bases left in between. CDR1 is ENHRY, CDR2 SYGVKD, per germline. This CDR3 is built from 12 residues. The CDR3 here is CAISDLDSEQFF. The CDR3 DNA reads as TGTGCCATCAGTGATCTAGATTCTGAGCAGTTCTTC.

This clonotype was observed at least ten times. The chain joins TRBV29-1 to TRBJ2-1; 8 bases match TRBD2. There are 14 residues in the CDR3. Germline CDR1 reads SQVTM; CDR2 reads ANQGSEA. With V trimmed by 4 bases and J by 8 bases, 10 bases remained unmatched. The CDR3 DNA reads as TGCAGCGTTGGCCCAGCGGGAGTCAGTGATGAGCAGTTCTTC. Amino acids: CSVGPAGVSDEQFF.

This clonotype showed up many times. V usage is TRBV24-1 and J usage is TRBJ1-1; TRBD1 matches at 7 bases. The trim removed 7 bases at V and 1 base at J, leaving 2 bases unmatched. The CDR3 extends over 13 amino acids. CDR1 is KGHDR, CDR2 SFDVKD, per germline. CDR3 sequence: CATRDRANTEAFF. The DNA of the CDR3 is TGTGCCACCAGAGACAGGGCGAACACTGAAGCTTTCTTT.

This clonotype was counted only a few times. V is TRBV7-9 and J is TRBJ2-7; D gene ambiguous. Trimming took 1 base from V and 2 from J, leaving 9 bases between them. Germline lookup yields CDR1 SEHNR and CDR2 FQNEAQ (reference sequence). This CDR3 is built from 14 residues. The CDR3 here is CASSLEGRTYEQYF. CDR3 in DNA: TGTGCCAGCAGCTTAGAAGGCAGAACCTACGAGCAGTACTTC.

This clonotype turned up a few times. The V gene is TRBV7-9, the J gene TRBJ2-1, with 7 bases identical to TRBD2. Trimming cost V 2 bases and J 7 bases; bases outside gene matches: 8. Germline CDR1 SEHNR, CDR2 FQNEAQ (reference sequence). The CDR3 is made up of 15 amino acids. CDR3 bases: TGTGCCAGCAGCTTAACCCAGCGGGGATTTAATGAGCAGTTCTTC. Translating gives CASSLTQRGFNEQFF.

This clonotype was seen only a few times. The CDR3 DNA sequence: TGTGCCAGCTCACCATCGGCAGATGAAGCTTTCTTT. This codes for CASSPSADEAFF. V gene TRBV18 combines with J gene TRBJ1-1; D uncertain. The germline CDR1 and CDR2 sequences are KGHSH and LQKENI. V was trimmed by 2 bases and J by 7 bases, leaving 8 bases between them. The CDR3 sequence is 12 residues long.

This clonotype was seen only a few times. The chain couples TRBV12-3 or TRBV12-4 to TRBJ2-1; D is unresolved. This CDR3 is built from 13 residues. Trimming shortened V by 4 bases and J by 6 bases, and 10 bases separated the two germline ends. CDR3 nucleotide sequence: TGTGCCAGCAGTTGGTCCCAGAGCAATGAGCAGTTCTTC. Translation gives CASSWSQSNEQFF.

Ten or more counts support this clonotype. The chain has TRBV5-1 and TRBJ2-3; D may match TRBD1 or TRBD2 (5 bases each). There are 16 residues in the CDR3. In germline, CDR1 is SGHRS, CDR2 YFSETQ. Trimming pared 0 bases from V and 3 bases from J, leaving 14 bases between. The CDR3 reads CASSLAGYGTTDTQYF. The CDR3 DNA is TGCGCCAGCAGCTTGGCCGGTTACGGGACGACAGATACGCAGTATTTT.

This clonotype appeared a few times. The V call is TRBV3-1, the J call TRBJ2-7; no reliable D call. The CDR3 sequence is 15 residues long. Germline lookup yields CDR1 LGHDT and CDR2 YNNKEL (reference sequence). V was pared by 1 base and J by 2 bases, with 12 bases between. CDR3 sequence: CASSQGRIGTYEQYF. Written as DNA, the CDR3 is TGTGCCAGCAGCCAAGGTCGGATAGGGACCTACGAGCAGTACTTC.

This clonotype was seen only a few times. The CDR3 DNA follows: TGTGCCAGCAGGATCGCGTCGGGCTACGAGCAGTACTTC. This translates into CASRIASGYEQYF. This chain uses TRBV27 with TRBJ2-7; no clear D gene. CDR3 length: 13 residues. V gave up 6 bases and J gave up 3 bases, with 12 bases separating them. The germline CDR1 and CDR2 sequences are MNHEY and SMNVEV (reference sequence).

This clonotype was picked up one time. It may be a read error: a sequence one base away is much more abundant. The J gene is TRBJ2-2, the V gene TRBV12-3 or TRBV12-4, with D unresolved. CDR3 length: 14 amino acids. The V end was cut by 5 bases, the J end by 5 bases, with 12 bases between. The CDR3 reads CASSDIPQTGELFF. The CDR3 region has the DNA TGTGCCAGCAGTGATATCCCCCAGACCGGGGAGCTGTTTTTT.

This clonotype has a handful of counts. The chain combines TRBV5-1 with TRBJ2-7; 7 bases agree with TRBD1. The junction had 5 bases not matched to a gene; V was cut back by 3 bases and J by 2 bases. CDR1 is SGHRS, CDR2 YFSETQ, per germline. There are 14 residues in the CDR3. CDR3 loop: CASSWWGTAYEQYF. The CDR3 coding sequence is TGCGCCAGCAGCTGGTGGGGGACAGCCTACGAGCAGTACTTC. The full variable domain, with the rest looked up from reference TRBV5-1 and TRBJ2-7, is KAGVTQTPRYLIKTRGQQVTLSCSPISGHRSVSWYQQTPGQGLQFLFEYFSETQRNKGNFPGRFSGRQFSNSRSEMNVSTLELGDSALYLCASSWWGTAYEQYFGPGTRLTVT.